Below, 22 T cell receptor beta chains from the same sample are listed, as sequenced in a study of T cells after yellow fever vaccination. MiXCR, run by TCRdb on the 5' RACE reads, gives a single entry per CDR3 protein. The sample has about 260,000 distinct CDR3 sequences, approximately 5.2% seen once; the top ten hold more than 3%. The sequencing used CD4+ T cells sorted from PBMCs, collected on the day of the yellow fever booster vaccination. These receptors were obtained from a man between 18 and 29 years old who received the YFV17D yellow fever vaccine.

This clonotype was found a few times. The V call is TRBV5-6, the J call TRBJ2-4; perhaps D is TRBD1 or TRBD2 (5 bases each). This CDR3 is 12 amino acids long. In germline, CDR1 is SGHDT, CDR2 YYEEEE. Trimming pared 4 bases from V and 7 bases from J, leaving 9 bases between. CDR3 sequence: CASSRGRNIQYF. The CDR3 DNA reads TGTGCCAGCAGCCGGGGACGGAACATTCAGTACTTC.

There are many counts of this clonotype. CDR3 nucleotides: TGTGCCATCAGGAAAGACGGTACCTACGAGCAGTACGTC. As protein: CAIRKDGTYEQYV. The chain recombines TRBV10-3 with TRBJ2-7; D call uncertain. Between the trimmed V and J ends, which lost 6 bases and 2 bases, there was a span of 11 bases. The CDR3 contains 13 residues. Germline loops: CDR1 ENHRY, CDR2 SYGVKD.

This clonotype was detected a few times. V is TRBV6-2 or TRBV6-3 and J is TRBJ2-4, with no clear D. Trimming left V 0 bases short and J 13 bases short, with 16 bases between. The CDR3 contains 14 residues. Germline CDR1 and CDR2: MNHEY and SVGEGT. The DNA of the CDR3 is TGTGCCAGCAGTTACTCTATCCCCCCGGTAGTGCAGTACTTC. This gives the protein CASSYSIPPVVQYF.

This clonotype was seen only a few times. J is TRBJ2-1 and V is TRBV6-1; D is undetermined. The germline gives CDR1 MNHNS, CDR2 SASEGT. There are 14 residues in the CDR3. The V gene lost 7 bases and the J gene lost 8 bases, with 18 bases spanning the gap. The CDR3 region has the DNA TGTGCCAGCACCCCGGCTCTGGGAATCCATGAGCAGTTCTTC. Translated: CASTPALGIHEQFF.

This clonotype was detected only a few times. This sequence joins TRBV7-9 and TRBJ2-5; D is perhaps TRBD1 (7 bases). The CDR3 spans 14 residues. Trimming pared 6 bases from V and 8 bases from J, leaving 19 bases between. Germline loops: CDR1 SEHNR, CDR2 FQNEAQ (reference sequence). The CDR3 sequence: CASSRQGGPRTQYF. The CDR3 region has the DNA TGTGCCAGCAGTAGGCAGGGGGGTCCTCGCACCCAGTACTTC.

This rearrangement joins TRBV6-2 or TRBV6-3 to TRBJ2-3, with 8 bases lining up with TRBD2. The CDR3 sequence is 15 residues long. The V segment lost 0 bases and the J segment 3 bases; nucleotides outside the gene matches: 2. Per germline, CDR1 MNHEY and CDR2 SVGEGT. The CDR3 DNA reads TGTGCCAGCAGTTACTCAGCGGGGGATACAGATACGCAGTATTTT. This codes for CASSYSAGDTDTQYF.

The DNA for the CDR3 is TGTGCCAGCCACCAAGGCAGACCGCTTAGTGGCTACACCTTC. Encoded protein: CASHQGRPLSGYTF. The V and J genes are TRBV5-4 and TRBJ1-2; unclear D gene. The CDR3 totals 14 residues. The V end lost 7 bases, the J end lost 7 bases, and 20 bases lay between the germline ends. Per the germline V gene, CDR1 is SGHNT and CDR2 is YYREEE (reference sequence).

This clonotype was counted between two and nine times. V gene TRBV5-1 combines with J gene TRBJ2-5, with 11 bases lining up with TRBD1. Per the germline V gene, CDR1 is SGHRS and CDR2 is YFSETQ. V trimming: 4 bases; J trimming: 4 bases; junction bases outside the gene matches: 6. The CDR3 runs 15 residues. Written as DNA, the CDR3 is TGCGCCAGCAGCAGGACAGGGGGCGCGGGAGAGACCCAGTACTTC. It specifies CASSRTGGAGETQYF.

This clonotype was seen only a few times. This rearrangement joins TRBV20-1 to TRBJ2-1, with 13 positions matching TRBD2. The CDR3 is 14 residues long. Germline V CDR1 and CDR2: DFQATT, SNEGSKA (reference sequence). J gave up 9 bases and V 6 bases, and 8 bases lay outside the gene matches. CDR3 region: CSATSGGAMGEQFF. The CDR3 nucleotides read TGCAGTGCAACTAGCGGGGGGGCGATGGGTGAGCAGTTCTTC.

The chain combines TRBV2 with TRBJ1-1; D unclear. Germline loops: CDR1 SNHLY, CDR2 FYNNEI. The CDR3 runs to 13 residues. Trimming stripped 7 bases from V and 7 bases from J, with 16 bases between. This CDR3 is CASTSGFENEAFF. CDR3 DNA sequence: TGTGCCAGCACGAGTGGGTTCGAGAATGAAGCTTTCTTT.

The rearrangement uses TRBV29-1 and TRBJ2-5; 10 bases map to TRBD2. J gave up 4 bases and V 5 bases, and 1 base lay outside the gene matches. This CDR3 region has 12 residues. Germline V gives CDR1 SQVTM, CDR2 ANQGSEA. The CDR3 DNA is TGCAGCGTTAGCGGGGGGGGAGAGACCCAGTACTTC. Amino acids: CSVSGGGETQYF. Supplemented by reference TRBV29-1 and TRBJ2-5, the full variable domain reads SAVISQKPSRDICQRGTSLTIQCQVDSQVTMMFWYRQQPGQSLTLIATANQGSEATYESGFVIDKFPISRPNLTFSTLTVSNMSPEDSSIYLCSVSGGGETQYFGPGTRLLVL.

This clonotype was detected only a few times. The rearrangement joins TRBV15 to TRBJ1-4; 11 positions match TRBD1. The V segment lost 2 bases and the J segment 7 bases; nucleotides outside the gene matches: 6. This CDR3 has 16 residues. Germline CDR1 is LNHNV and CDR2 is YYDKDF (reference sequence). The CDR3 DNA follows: TGTGCCACCAGCAGACTTTGGACAGGGGGCGGTGAAAAACTGTTTTTT. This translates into CATSRLWTGGGEKLFF.

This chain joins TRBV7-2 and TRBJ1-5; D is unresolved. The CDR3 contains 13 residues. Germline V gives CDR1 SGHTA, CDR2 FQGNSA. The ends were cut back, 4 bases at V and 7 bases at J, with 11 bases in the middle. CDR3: CASSYFQGQPQHF. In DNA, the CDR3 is TGTGCCAGCAGCTACTTCCAAGGACAGCCCCAGCATTTT.

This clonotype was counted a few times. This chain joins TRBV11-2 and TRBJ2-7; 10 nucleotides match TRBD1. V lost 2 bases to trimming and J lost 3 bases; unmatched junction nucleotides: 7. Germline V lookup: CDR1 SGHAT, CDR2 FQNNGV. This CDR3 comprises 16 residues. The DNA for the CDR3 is TGTGCCAGCAGCTTATCCCCGTGGACAGGGGGCTACGAGCAGTACTTC. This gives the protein CASSLSPWTGGYEQYF.

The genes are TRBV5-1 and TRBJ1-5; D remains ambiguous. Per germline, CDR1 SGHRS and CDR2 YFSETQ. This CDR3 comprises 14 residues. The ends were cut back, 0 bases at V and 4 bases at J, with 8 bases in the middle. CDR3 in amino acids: CASSLVPENQPQHF. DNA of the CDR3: TGCGCCAGCAGCTTGGTACCCGAAAATCAGCCCCAGCATTTT.

CDR3 DNA: TGTGCCATCAGTGAGTCGGCAGTGGGGGGGGACTACACCTTC. Amino acid sequence: CAISESAVGGDYTF. The genes are TRBV10-3 and TRBJ1-2, with D possibly TRBD1 on 5 matching bases. Looked up from germline, CDR1 is ENHRY and CDR2 is SYGVKD. The CDR3 extends over 14 amino acids. The V end lost 0 bases, the J end lost 10 bases, and 15 bases lay between the germline ends.

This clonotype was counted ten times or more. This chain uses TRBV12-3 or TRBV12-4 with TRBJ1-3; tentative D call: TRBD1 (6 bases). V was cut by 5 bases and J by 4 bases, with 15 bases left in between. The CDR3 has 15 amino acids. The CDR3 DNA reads TGTGCCAGCAGTCCGGGGGGCTTCGGGGGAAACACCATATATTTT. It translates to CASSPGGFGGNTIYF.

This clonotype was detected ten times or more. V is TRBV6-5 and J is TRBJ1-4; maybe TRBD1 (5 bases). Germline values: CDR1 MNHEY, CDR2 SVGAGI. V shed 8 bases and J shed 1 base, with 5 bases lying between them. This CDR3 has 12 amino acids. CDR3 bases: TGTGCCAGCGGGGGAACTAATGAAAAACTGTTTTTT. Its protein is CASGGTNEKLFF.

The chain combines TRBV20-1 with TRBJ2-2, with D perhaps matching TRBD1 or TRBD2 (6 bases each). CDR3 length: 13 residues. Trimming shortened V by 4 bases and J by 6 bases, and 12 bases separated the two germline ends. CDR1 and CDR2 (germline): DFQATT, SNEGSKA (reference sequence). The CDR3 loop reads CSAKEGGAGELFF. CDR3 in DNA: TGCAGTGCTAAGGAGGGGGGCGCCGGGGAGCTGTTTTTT.

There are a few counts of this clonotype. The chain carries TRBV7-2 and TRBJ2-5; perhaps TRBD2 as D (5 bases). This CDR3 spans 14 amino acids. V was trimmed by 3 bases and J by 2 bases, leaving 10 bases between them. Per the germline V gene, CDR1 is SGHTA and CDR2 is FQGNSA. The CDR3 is CASSLWRVQETQYF. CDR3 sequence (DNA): TGTGCCAGCAGCTTGTGGCGGGTACAAGAGACCCAGTACTTC. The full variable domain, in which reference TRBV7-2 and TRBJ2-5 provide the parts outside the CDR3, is GAGVSQSPSNKVTEKGKDVELRCDPISGHTALYWYRQSLGQGLEFLIYFQGNSAPDKSGLPSDRFSAERTGGSVSTLTIQRTQQEDSAVYLCASSLWRVQETQYFGPGTRLLVL.

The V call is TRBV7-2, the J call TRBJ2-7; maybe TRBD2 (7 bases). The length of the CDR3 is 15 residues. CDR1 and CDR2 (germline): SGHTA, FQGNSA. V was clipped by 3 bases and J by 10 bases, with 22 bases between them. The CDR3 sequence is CASSFYSGDNSDQYF. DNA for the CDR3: TGTGCCAGCAGCTTTTACAGCGGGGACAACTCGGACCAGTACTTC.

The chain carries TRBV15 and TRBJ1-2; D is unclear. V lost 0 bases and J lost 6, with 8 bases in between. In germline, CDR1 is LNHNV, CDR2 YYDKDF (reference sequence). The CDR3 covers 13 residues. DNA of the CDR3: TGTGCCACCAGCAGAGATTTGACACATGGCTACACCTTC. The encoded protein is CATSRDLTHGYTF.